The 24 T cell receptor beta chains given below trace back to one sample, sequenced in a study of response to subunit inactivated influenza vaccine. TCRdb called the RT-PCR reads again in MiXCR, with one record for every CDR3 protein. The sample records some 850,000 distinct CDR3 sequences, less than 20% being singletons. The input for sequencing was PBMCs from blood, taken more than 4 days after vaccination. These receptors originate from a man aged 50 to 60 who received an inactivated influenza vaccine.

The genes are TRBV29-1 and TRBJ2-7; 7 bases are shared with TRBD2. Germline V CDR1 and CDR2: SQVTM, ANQGSEA. CDR3 size: 13 residues. The V gene end was trimmed by 5 bases and the J gene end by 0 bases; junction bases not matched to a gene: 4. CDR3 coding DNA: TGCAGCGTTAGTAGCGGGTTCTCCTACGAGCAGTACTTC. Residues: CSVSSGFSYEQYF.

V and J are TRBV15 and TRBJ1-5; 10 nucleotides align to TRBD1. J gave up 7 bases and V 8 bases, and 20 bases lay outside the gene matches. The CDR3 sequence is 18 residues long. Per the germline V gene, CDR1 is LNHNV and CDR2 is YYDKDF (reference sequence). This chain's CDR3 is CATGRRTGGRLGGQPQHF. The CDR3 DNA is TGTGCCACCGGGCGGAGGACAGGGGGGAGGTTGGGCGGACAGCCCCAGCATTTT.

The chain employs TRBV6-5 and TRBJ2-1; 8 nucleotides agree with TRBD2. V was clipped by 2 bases and J by 4 bases; unmatched bases: 7. The CDR3 extends over 16 amino acids. Germline CDR1 and CDR2: MNHEY and SVGAGI. The CDR3 DNA is TGTGCCAGCAGTTACAGTACGGGCGGGAGGTACAATGAGCAGTTCTTC. It translates to CASSYSTGGRYNEQFF.

The chain has TRBV4-1 and TRBJ1-3; no definite D call. The CDR3 has 16 amino acids. The V and J ends lost 4 bases and 2 bases respectively, with 15 bases between them. Germline CDR1 and CDR2: MGHRA and YSYEKL. Here the CDR3 reads CASSPDIARTGNTIYF. DNA of the CDR3: TGCGCCAGCAGCCCCGACATAGCTCGGACTGGAAACACCATATATTTT.

The chain recombines TRBV20-1 with TRBJ2-7; 7 bases agree with TRBD1. V was pared by 5 bases and J by 5 bases, with 9 bases of the junction left unmatched. This CDR3 is 13 amino acids long. The germline V gene encodes CDR1 DFQATT and CDR2 SNEGSKA (reference sequence). CDR3 region: CSAQRGRPNEQYF. CDR3 DNA sequence: TGCAGTGCTCAGAGGGGGCGCCCCAACGAGCAGTACTTC.

This clonotype was picked up a small number of times. The chain couples TRBV12-3 or TRBV12-4 to TRBJ2-5; D gene unclear. Trimming pared 6 bases from V and 7 bases from J, leaving 12 bases between. The CDR3 totals 12 residues. This CDR3 is CASRFELGTQYF. CDR3 coding DNA: TGTGCCAGCAGATTTGAGCTGGGGACCCAGTACTTC.

The V gene is TRBV6-5, the J gene TRBJ2-7; 10 nucleotides agree with TRBD2. The CDR3 contains 17 residues. Germline lookup yields CDR1 MNHEY and CDR2 SVGAGI. The V gene end was trimmed by 0 bases and the J gene end by 4 bases; junction bases not matched to a gene: 9. CDR3 loop: CASSYSMGAGGPYEQYF. CDR3 in DNA: TGTGCCAGCAGTTACTCTATGGGAGCGGGGGGGCCTTACGAGCAGTACTTC.

This clonotype was seen a few times. The chain links TRBV4-1 to TRBJ2-5; no firm D call. V was cut by 1 base and J by 5 bases, with 8 bases left in between. The CDR3 contains 13 residues. Germline values: CDR1 MGHRA, CDR2 YSYEKL. The CDR3 region is CASSQGSRETQYF. The CDR3 DNA sequence: TGCGCCAGCAGCCAAGGCTCTCGGGAGACCCAGTACTTC.

CDR3 DNA sequence: TGTGCCAGCTCACCACCGTCAGGGACGAGGGCCAACGTCCTGACTTTC. This sequence encodes CASSPPSGTRANVLTF. The chain joins TRBV18 to TRBJ2-6, with D perhaps TRBD1 or TRBD2 (5 bases each). V lost 0 bases and J 5 bases, leaving 11 bases between the germline ends. Germline V CDR1 and CDR2: KGHSH, LQKENI. The CDR3 has 16 residues.

The J gene is TRBJ2-1, the V gene TRBV5-1, with 10 bases that match TRBD2. The V segment lost 4 bases and the J segment 2 bases; nucleotides outside the gene matches: 3. CDR3 length: 15 amino acids. Germline V gene sequence: CDR1 SGHRS, CDR2 YFSETQ. CDR3 sequence (DNA): TGCGCCAGCAGCCCCGGGACTAGCGCCTACAATGAGCAGTTCTTC. Protein product: CASSPGTSAYNEQFF.

This clonotype occurred a few times. This chain joins TRBV30 and TRBJ2-3; perhaps TRBD1 as D (5 bases). Germline values: CDR1 GTSNPN, CDR2 SVGIG (reference sequence). Trimming cost V 0 bases and J 3 bases, with 7 bases left between them. The CDR3 sequence is 13 residues long. The chain's CDR3 is CAWSVQETDTQYF. In DNA, the CDR3 is TGTGCCTGGAGTGTACAGGAGACAGATACGCAGTATTTT.

The J gene is TRBJ2-2, the V gene TRBV7-9; 8 bases agree with TRBD2. The CDR3 contains 15 residues. In germline, CDR1 is SEHNR, CDR2 FQNEAQ (reference sequence). Trimming removed 0 bases from V and 4 bases from J; junction bases left unmatched: 1. DNA for the CDR3: TGTGCCAGCAGCTTAGCTAGCGGGACCACCGGGGAGCTGTTTTTT. Translating it yields CASSLASGTTGELFF.

The J gene is TRBJ2-3, the V gene TRBV6-2 or TRBV6-3, with D possibly being TRBD1 (6 bases). The CDR3 extends over 14 amino acids. Trimming pared 8 bases from V and 1 base from J, leaving 13 bases between. The germline V gene has CDR1 MNHEY and CDR2 SVGEGT. The CDR3 spells CASDTGIGTDTQYF. CDR3 nucleotides: TGTGCCAGCGACACAGGGATTGGCACAGATACGCAGTATTTT.

CDR3 coding DNA: TGTGCCAGCAGCCGGACAGGGCTTGAAGCTTTCTTT. It specifies CASSRTGLEAFF. The V and J genes are TRBV7-9 and TRBJ1-1; 8 bases line up with TRBD1. The germline gives CDR1 SEHNR, CDR2 FQNEAQ (reference sequence). This CDR3 has 12 residues. The J segment lost 7 bases and the V segment lost 5 bases, leaving 3 bases of the junction unmatched. The variable domain in full, completed from reference TRBV7-9 and TRBJ1-1, reads DTGVSQNPRHKITKRGQNVTFRCDPISEHNRLYWYRQTLGQGPEFLTYFQNEAQLEKSRLLSDRFSAERPKGSFSTLEIQRTEQGDSAMYLCASSRTGLEAFFGQGTRLTVV.

This clonotype turned up a few times. This rearrangement joins TRBV4-3 to TRBJ2-7; a possible D gene is TRBD1 (6 bases). Germline V CDR1 and CDR2: LGHNA, YSLEER. The V gene lost 3 bases and the J gene lost 6 bases, with 18 bases spanning the gap. This CDR3 has 15 amino acids. CDR3 in amino acids: CASSQVWQGIGEQYF. CDR3 DNA sequence: TGCGCCAGCAGCCAGGTCTGGCAGGGGATTGGCGAGCAGTACTTC.

This rearrangement joins TRBV3-1 to TRBJ2-3; D is ambiguous. The CDR3 has 14 amino acids. Trimming took 4 bases from V and 0 from J, leaving 8 bases between them. The germline CDR1 and CDR2 sequences are LGHDT and YNNKEL (reference sequence). The CDR3 here is CASSPSESTDTQYF. Here the CDR3 DNA reads TGTGCCAGCAGCCCGAGCGAAAGCACAGATACGCAGTATTTT.

This clonotype has ten or more counts. The rearrangement links TRBV2 to TRBJ1-5; TRBD1 agrees at 7 bases. J gave up 9 bases and V 6 bases, and 14 bases lay outside the gene matches. The CDR3 length is 15 residues. Germline V gives CDR1 SNHLY, CDR2 FYNNEI. The CDR3 reads CASSAGTDTGGPQHF. The CDR3 DNA is TGTGCCAGCAGCGCCGGGACAGATACGGGAGGGCCCCAGCATTTT.

This sequence joins TRBV6-2 or TRBV6-3 and TRBJ2-5; no clear D. The ends were cut back, 4 bases at V and 7 bases at J, with 10 bases in the middle. This CDR3 spans 12 amino acids. From germline, CDR1 is MNHEY and CDR2 SVGEGT. CDR3 amino acids: CASSSPIGTQYF. The CDR3 nucleotides read TGTGCCAGCAGTTCGCCGATTGGGACCCAGTACTTC.

This clonotype was counted a few times. The chain recombines TRBV29-1 with TRBJ1-5; D perhaps matches TRBD1 (6 bases). In germline, CDR1 is SQVTM, CDR2 ANQGSEA. The CDR3 contains 13 residues. V shed 2 bases and J shed 4 bases, with 9 bases lying between them. The CDR3 reads CSVETGRNQPQHF. DNA for the CDR3: TGCAGCGTTGAAACAGGGAGGAATCAGCCCCAGCATTTT. The full variable domain, rest sourced from reference TRBV29-1 and TRBJ1-5, is SAVISQKPSRDICQRGTSLTIQCQVDSQVTMMFWYRQQPGQSLTLIATANQGSEATYESGFVIDKFPISRPNLTFSTLTVSNMSPEDSSIYLCSVETGRNQPQHFGDGTRLSIL.

This clonotype was seen a few times. J is TRBJ2-1 and V is TRBV28; 7 bases line up with TRBD2. V shed 2 bases and J 4 bases; nucleotides not matched to a gene: 8. The CDR3 totals 16 residues. Germline lookup yields CDR1 MDHEN and CDR2 SYDVKM. The CDR3 loop is CASSLALAEAYNEQFF. The CDR3 nucleotides are TGTGCCAGCAGTTTAGCCCTAGCGGAGGCATACAATGAGCAGTTCTTC.

This chain joins TRBV4-2 and TRBJ2-7, with D unclear. Trimming left V 4 bases short and J 0 bases short, with 16 bases between. Germline assignment: CDR1 LGHNA and CDR2 YNFKEQ. This CDR3 has 16 amino acids. The CDR3 DNA sequence: TGTGCCAGCAGCCTCGATGGGCCAGAAGCCTCCTACGAGCAGTACTTC. This sequence encodes CASSLDGPEASYEQYF.

J is TRBJ2-2 and V is TRBV24-1; no definite D call. The CDR3 contains 14 residues. Germline assignment: CDR1 KGHDR and CDR2 SFDVKD. V lost 5 bases and J 0 bases, leaving 6 bases between the germline ends. Here the CDR3 reads CATSALTNTGELFF. The CDR3 DNA reads TGTGCCACCAGTGCACTTACGAACACCGGGGAGCTGTTTTTT.

This clonotype occurred a few times. The rearrangement uses TRBV7-9 and TRBJ1-1; TRBD1 matches at 7 bases. Germline V gives CDR1 SEHNR, CDR2 FQNEAQ (reference sequence). The CDR3 runs 16 residues. V trimming: 5 bases; J trimming: 1 base; junction bases outside the gene matches: 10. The CDR3 protein is CASSPRGTVSNTEAFF. The CDR3, as DNA: TGTGCCAGCAGCCCCAGGGGGACGGTATCGAACACTGAAGCTTTCTTT.

Comments on this clonotype: An end of the junction does not agree with germline; a read error may underlie this. The CDR3 spells CGSSDMVEQYF. CDR3 sequence (DNA): TGTGGCAGCAGTGACATGGTCGAGCAGTACTTC. The chain uses TRBV25-1 and TRBJ2-7; no firm D call. The CDR3 loop spans 11 amino acids. CDR1 MGHDK and CDR2 SYGVNS come from the germline V gene.